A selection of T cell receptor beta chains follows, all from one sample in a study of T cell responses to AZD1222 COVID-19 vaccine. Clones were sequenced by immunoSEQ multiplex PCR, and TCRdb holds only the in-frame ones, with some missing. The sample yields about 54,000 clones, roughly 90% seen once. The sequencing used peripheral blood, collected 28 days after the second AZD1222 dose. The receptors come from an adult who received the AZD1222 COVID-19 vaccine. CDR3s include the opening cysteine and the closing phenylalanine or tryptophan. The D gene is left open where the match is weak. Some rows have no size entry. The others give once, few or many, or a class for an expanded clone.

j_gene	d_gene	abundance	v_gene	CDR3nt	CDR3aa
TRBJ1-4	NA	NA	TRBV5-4	TGTGCCAGCAGCTTTGGACAGAGGGCTAATGAAAAACTGTTTTTT	CASSFGQRANEKLFF
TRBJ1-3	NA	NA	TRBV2	TGTGCCAGCAGTCCCGGGGCCAGAAACACCATATATTTT	CASSPGARNTIYF
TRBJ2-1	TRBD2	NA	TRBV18	TGTGCCAGCTCAGAACAACTAGCGGGAGGGCCTGGGTTCTTC	CASSEQLAGGPGFF
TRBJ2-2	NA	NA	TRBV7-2	TGTGCCAGCGCCTTAAACGGCCCGAACACCGGGGAGCTGTTTTTT	CASALNGPNTGELFF
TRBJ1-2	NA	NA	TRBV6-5	TGTGCCAGCAGTCCACAGAGACCCTATGGCTACACCTTC	CASSPQRPYGYTF
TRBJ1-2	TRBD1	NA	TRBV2	TGTGCCAGCACCATGGAGAAGGGGGCCTTTGGCTACACCTTC	CASTMEKGAFGYTF
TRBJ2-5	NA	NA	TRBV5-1	TGCGCCAGCAGCTTGAGCTTCCAGCCTAATAGAGCGGAGACCCAGTACTTC	CASSLSFQPNRAETQYF
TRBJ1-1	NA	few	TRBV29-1	TGCAGTACCGAGGGGAACACTGAAGCTTTCTTT	CSTEGNTEAFF
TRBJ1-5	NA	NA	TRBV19	TGTGCCAGTAGGGGCATTGGGACACAGAATCAGCCCCAGCATTTT	CASRGIGTQNQPQHF
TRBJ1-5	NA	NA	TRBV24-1	TGTGCCACCAGTGAGGGGACGTTCCTGGGACCCCAGCATTTT	CATSEGTFLGPQHF
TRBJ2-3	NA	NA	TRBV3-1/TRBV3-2	TGTGCCAGCAGTCAAGAGACAGATACGCAGTATTTT	CASSQETDTQYF
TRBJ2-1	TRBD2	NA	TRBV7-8	TGTGCCAGCAGCTCGGGACTAGCATCTGAGCAGTTCTTC	CASSSGLASEQFF
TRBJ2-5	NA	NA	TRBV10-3	TGTGCCATCAGTCCAGGGAAAGTGGAGACCCAGTACTTC	CAISPGKVETQYF
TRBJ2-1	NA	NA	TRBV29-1	TGCAGCGTTGACTCGCAGATGACTCCGGGTGAGCAGTTCTTC	CSVDSQMTPGEQFF
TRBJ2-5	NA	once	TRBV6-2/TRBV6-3	TGTGCCAGCAGTTACTCGACGCTCCGCGGGACCCAGTACTTC	CASSYSTLRGTQYF
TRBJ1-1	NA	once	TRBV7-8	TGTGCCAGCAGCTTAGAGGCTAGGGTTAACACTGAAGCTTTCTTT	CASSLEARVNTEAFF
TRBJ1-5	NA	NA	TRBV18	TGTGCCAGCTCATCGACAGGTAGGGGAAGCAATCAGCCCCAGCATTTT	CASSSTGRGSNQPQHF
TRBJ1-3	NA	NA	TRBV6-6	TGTGCCAGCAGCCCCTATGGGGTTGGAAACACCATATATTTT	CASSPYGVGNTIYF
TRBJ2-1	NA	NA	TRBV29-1	TGCAGCGTTCCCTTGCCCTCAGCCTACAATGAGCAGTTCTTC	CSVPLPSAYNEQFF
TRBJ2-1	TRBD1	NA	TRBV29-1	TGCAGTGGTGGGACAGGGGACTGGTACGGCAATGAGCAGTTCTTC	CSGGTGDWYGNEQFF
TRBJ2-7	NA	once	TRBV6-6	TGTGCCAGCATACCGGGACATGGAACCTACGAGCAGTACTTC	CASIPGHGTYEQYF
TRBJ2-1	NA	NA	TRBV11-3	TGTGCCAGCAGCTTAGATAGTGATGGCAATGAGCAGTTCTTC	CASSLDSDGNEQFF
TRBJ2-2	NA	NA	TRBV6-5	TGTGCCAGCAGTTACTCAACGGGATCTACCGGGGAGCTGTTTTTT	CASSYSTGSTGELFF
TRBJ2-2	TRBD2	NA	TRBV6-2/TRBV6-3	TGTGCCAGCAGCCGACTAGCGGGAGCGGCCGGGGAGCTGTTTTTT	CASSRLAGAAGELFF
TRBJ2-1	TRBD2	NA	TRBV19	TGTGCCAGTAAAACTAGCGGGAGGAGAAATGAGCAGTTCTTC	CASKTSGRRNEQFF
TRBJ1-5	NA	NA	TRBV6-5	TGTGCCAGCAGAGCGGGACAAACCAATCAGCCCCAGCATTTT	CASRAGQTNQPQHF
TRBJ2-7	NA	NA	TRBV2	TGTGCCAGCAGACAACTCCGGCTGGAGGGTGAGCAGTACTTC	CASRQLRLEGEQYF
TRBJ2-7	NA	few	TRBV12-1	TGTGCCAGCAGCCCCTGCTCAGGTAGATCCTACGAGCAGTACTTC	CASSPCSGRSYEQYF
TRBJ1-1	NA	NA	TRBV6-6	TGTGCCAGCAGTTACGGGGGGGGGAACACTGAAGCTTTCTTT	CASSYGGGNTEAFF
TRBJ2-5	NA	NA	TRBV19	TGTGCCAGTAGTCCCCAGCGGACGACTCAAGAGACCCAGTACTTC	CASSPQRTTQETQYF
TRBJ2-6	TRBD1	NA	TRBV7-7	TGTGCTAGCAGCACCGGGACAGGTGGCTCTGGGGCCAACGTCCTGACTTTC	CASSTGTGGSGANVLTF
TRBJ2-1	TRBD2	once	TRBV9	TGTGCCAGCGCGGGAGGGAACAATGAGCAGTTCTTC	CASAGGNNEQFF
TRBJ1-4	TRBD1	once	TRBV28	TGTGCCACCCGGACAGGGTCCAATGAAAAACTGTTTTTT	CATRTGSNEKLFF
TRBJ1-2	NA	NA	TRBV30	TGTGCCTGGAGGGGGACTGGATACTATGGCTACACCTTC	CAWRGTGYYGYTF
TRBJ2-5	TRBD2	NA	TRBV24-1	TGTGCCACCAGCTACCAAGCGGGAGGGTTGGAGACCCAGTACTTC	CATSYQAGGLETQYF
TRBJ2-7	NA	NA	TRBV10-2	TGCGCCAGCAGTGACCCAGGAAGGGCGACCTACGAGCAGTACTTC	CASSDPGRATYEQYF
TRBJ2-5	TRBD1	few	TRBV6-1	TGTGCCAGCAGTGAGGCAGGGGGCGGCCAAGAGACCCAGTACTTC	CASSEAGGGQETQYF
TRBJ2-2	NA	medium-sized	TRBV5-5	TGTGCCAGCAGCCCCATTGGGGCGACGAACACCGGGGAGCTGTTTTTT	CASSPIGATNTGELFF
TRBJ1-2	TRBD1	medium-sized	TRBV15	TGTGCCACCAGCAGAGCCCGGACAGGTTCGGGCTATGGCTACACCTTC	CATSRARTGSGYGYTF
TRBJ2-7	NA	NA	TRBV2	TGTGCCAGCAGTCCACAGGGTATCGGCTACGAGCAGTACTTC	CASSPQGIGYEQYF
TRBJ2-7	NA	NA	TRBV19	TGTGCCAGTAGTATAGAGCCCGGGGACGAGCAGTACTTC	CASSIEPGDEQYF